Listed below are T cell receptor beta chains from one sample, sequenced in a study of CD8 T cells in ankylosing spondylitis. One entry per CDR3 protein results from TCRdb running MiXCR on the 5' RACE reads. The sample has 300,000 to 350,000 distinct CDR3 sequences, more than 9% seen once; the top ten hold roughly 9.5%. The sample taken for sequencing was blood, either unsorted or a sorted T cell fraction (not recorded which). These receptors came from a female donor with ankylosing spondylitis or in good health (not recorded which). Both conserved end residues are part of each CDR3. D genes are given only for firm matches. A clone size is listed for some rows: how often the clone was seen (once, few, many), or a class if it is expanded.

>TRBV2|TRBJ2-7|TRBD1|many
CASSLDRGRYF
TGTGCCAGCAGTTTAGACAGGGGCAGGTACTTC
>TRBV6-5|TRBJ1-1|-|many
CASSYSVSGTEAFF
TGTGCCAGCAGTTACTCGGTATCGGGCACTGAAGCTTTCTTT
>TRBV20-1|TRBJ2-1|TRBD2|-
CSAPFGTSFRNEQFF
TGCAGTGCCCCGTTCGGGACTAGCTTCAGAAATGAGCAGTTCTTC
>TRBV5-1|TRBJ2-3|-|-
CASSPDRNLYDTQYF
TGCGCCAGCAGCCCCGACCGGAATCTCTACGATACGCAGTATTTT
>TRBV6-1|TRBJ1-3|-|many
CASSEIRSLSGNTIYF
TGTGCCAGCAGTGAGATCCGGTCTCTATCCGGAAACACCATATATTTT
>TRBV7-8|TRBJ2-7|-|few
CASSPPHTGKYEQYF
TGTGCCAGCAGCCCCCCCCACACGGGGAAATACGAGCAGTACTTC
>TRBV28|TRBJ2-7|-|few
CASNESPVGREQYF
TGTGCCAGCAATGAGTCCCCGGTGGGGAGAGAGCAGTACTTC
>TRBV29-1|TRBJ2-1|-|few
CSVEDRFGSSYNEQFF
TGCAGCGTTGAAGATCGTTTCGGTAGCTCCTACAATGAGCAGTTCTTC
>TRBV20-1|TRBJ2-1|-|many
CSANGLALGEQFF
TGCAGTGCTAATGGACTTGCCCTAGGTGAGCAGTTCTTC
>TRBV5-1|TRBJ2-1|-|many
CASSLEMGTYNEQFF
TGCGCCAGCAGCTTGGAGATGGGTACCTACAATGAGCAGTTCTTC
>TRBV28|TRBJ2-1|-|many
CASSLAQAREQFF
TGTGCCAGCAGTTTGGCACAGGCGAGGGAGCAGTTCTTC
>TRBV5-1|TRBJ1-1|TRBD1|many
CASSPGLRGGIEAFF
TGCGCCAGCAGCCCCGGTCTCAGGGGGGGTATTGAAGCTTTCTTT
>TRBV28|TRBJ2-2|TRBD2|few
CAHLAGGSNTGELFF
TGTGCCCATCTAGCGGGAGGGTCGAACACCGGGGAGCTGTTTTTT
>TRBV6-5|TRBJ1-1|-|many
CASSLSGQGGTEAFF
TGTGCCAGCAGTTTAAGCGGGCAGGGTGGGACTGAAGCTTTCTTT
>TRBV3-1|TRBJ2-5|TRBD1|few
CASSPTWDSKVTQYF
TGTGCCAGCAGCCCGACCTGGGACAGCAAGGTGACCCAGTACTTC
>TRBV27|TRBJ2-3|-|-
CASSFALGGDTRYF
TGTGCCAGCAGTTTCGCACTAGGTGGAGATACGCGGTATTTT
>TRBV5-1|TRBJ2-3|-|many
CASSVGPFSTDTQYF
TGCGCCAGCAGCGTCGGGCCTTTTAGCACAGATACGCAGTATTTT
>TRBV7-2|TRBJ1-1|TRBD1|many
CASSLQGARGTEAFF
TGTGCCAGCAGCTTACAGGGGGCGCGGGGCACTGAAGCTTTCTTT
>TRBV20-1|TRBJ2-3|TRBD1|few
CSASVPDRNTDTQYF
TGCAGTGCTAGCGTCCCGGACAGGAACACAGATACGCAGTATTTT
>TRBV5-1|TRBJ2-7|TRBD2|-
CASSWGLAGVPYEQYF
TGCGCCAGCAGCTGGGGACTAGCGGGGGTTCCCTACGAGCAGTACTTC
>TRBV15|TRBJ1-2|-|many
CATTSGYGYTF
TGTGCCACCACATCAGGCTATGGCTACACCTTC
>TRBV5-1|TRBJ2-7|-|many
CASSLRTDSSYEQYF
TGCGCCAGCAGCTTGAGGACGGACAGCTCCTACGAGCAGTACTTC
>TRBV29-1|TRBJ1-1|-|many
CSATTVGDTEAFF
TGCAGCGCAACGACGGTGGGGGACACTGAAGCTTTCTTT
>TRBV7-2|TRBJ1-5|-|few
CASSLERRGPQHF
TGTGCCAGCAGCTTAGAGAGAAGGGGACCCCAGCATTTT
>TRBV5-5|TRBJ2-7|TRBD1|many
CASSLRFRDRVLRNEQYF
TGTGCCAGCAGCTTGAGGTTCCGGGACAGGGTGTTAAGGAACGAGCAGTACTTC
>TRBV20-1|TRBJ2-1|-|many
CSARRPEAYNEQFF
TGCAGTGCTAGAAGGCCCGAGGCCTACAATGAGCAGTTCTTC
>TRBV5-1|TRBJ2-3|TRBD2|many
CASSLGLARSSTDTQYF
TGCGCCAGCAGCCTCGGACTAGCTCGAAGTAGCACAGATACGCAGTATTTT
>TRBV5-1|TRBJ1-3|-|-
CASSLAGSRFGNTIYF
TGCGCCAGCAGCTTGGCGGGGTCCCGTTTTGGAAACACCATATATTTT
>TRBV10-3|TRBJ2-1|-|many
CAISEQVGGGEQFF
TGTGCCATCAGTGAGCAAGTCGGGGGTGGTGAGCAGTTCTTC
>TRBV12-3/TRBV12-4|TRBJ1-6|TRBD1|many
CASSLDRRTGVNSPLHF
TGTGCCAGCAGTTTAGATCGTAGAACAGGGGTAAATTCACCCCTCCACTTT
>TRBV20-1|TRBJ2-1|-|many
CSAISGIFRYNEQFF
TGCAGTGCTATTTCCGGGATCTTTCGATACAATGAGCAGTTCTTC
>TRBV2|TRBJ1-1|-|many
CASTQGLTEAFF
TGTGCCAGCACGCAGGGGCTGACTGAAGCTTTCTTT
>TRBV11-2|TRBJ2-3|TRBD2|many
CASSRRAEGGPGTDTQYF
TGTGCCAGCAGCCGACGAGCAGAGGGAGGGCCAGGCACAGATACGCAGTATTTT
>TRBV20-1|TRBJ2-5|-|many
CSARGETTRYF
TGCAGTGCTAGAGGGGAGACTACCCGGTACTTC
>TRBV7-8|TRBJ2-5|-|-
CASRPGAAGQETQYF
TGTGCCAGCAGGCCGGGGGCCGCAGGCCAAGAGACCCAGTACTTC
>TRBV27|TRBJ1-6|TRBD1|-
CASSLSGTGASSPLHF
TGTGCCAGCAGTTTATCAGGGACAGGGGCTAGTTCACCCCTCCACTTT
>TRBV9|TRBJ1-2|-|many
CASSVAGGNGYTF
TGTGCCAGCAGCGTAGCTGGGGGCAATGGCTACACCTTC
>TRBV20-1|TRBJ2-1|-|many
CSLREMNRDNEQFF
TGCAGTTTAAGGGAAATGAACAGGGACAATGAGCAGTTCTTC
>TRBV5-1|TRBJ1-1|-|many
CASSLGWQGSTEAFF
TGCGCCAGCAGCTTGGGTTGGCAGGGCAGCACTGAAGCTTTCTTT
>TRBV20-1|TRBJ1-1|TRBD1|many
CSARKTGGTGTEAFF
TGCAGTGCTCGGAAAACAGGGGGCACTGGCACTGAAGCTTTCTTT
>TRBV29-1|TRBJ1-2|-|-
CSVDGTYGYTF
TGCAGCGTGGACGGGACCTATGGCTACACCTTC
>TRBV10-2|TRBJ2-1|TRBD2|-
CASSGLAGEQFF
TGCGCCAGCAGTGGACTAGCAGGGGAGCAGTTCTTC
>TRBV6-4|TRBJ2-1|-|-
CASSLTPQESKEQFF
TGTGCCAGCAGTCTAACCCCCCAGGAGTCTAAGGAGCAGTTCTTC
>TRBV20-1|TRBJ1-5|TRBD1|many
CSARGLPRTGGFQPQHF
TGCAGTGCTAGAGGCCTCCCGCGGACAGGGGGCTTCCAGCCCCAGCATTTT
>TRBV5-4|TRBJ2-7|TRBD2|-
CASSPGTGDYYEQYF
TGTGCCAGCAGCCCCGGGACTGGGGACTACTACGAGCAGTACTTC
>TRBV7-8|TRBJ2-2|-|-
CASSSLSSGELFF
TGTGCCAGCAGCTCCCTGAGTTCCGGGGAGCTGTTTTTT
>TRBV5-6|TRBJ1-3|-|few
CASSSTGIGNTIYF
TGTGCCAGCAGCTCTACAGGTATTGGAAACACCATATATTTT
>TRBV5-1|TRBJ1-6|-|many
CASSLGDNSPLHF
TGCGCCAGCAGCTTGGGAGATAATTCACCCCTCCACTTT
>TRBV7-9|TRBJ1-1|TRBD1|-
CASRIQGAGDTEAFF
TGTGCCAGCAGGATACAGGGGGCCGGGGACACTGAAGCTTTCTTT
>TRBV5-1|TRBJ2-1|TRBD2|many
CASSLGLADSNEQFF
TGCGCCAGCAGCTTGGGACTAGCGGACTCCAATGAGCAGTTCTTC
>TRBV5-1|TRBJ2-2|-|many
CASSSSPETGTGELFF
TGCGCCAGCAGCTCCTCCCCGGAGACCGGAACCGGGGAGCTGTTTTTT
>TRBV12-3/TRBV12-4|TRBJ2-7|TRBD2|-
CASSLAASGEQYF
TGTGCCAGCAGTTTAGCGGCTAGCGGAGAGCAGTACTTC
>TRBV20-1|TRBJ2-5|-|many
CSANLGFTETQYF
TGCAGTGCAAATCTCGGGTTTACAGAGACCCAGTACTTC
>TRBV7-9|TRBJ1-1|-|many
CASSPQGLGFMRAFF
TGTGCCAGCAGCCCCCAGGGACTGGGGTTTATGCGAGCTTTCTTT